This TCR beta chain was identified in a study of blood T cell repertoires in COVID-19. Study context: Acute and convalescent COVID-19 specimens originated in the United States, Italy and Spain. From T cells, B-cell-depleted T cells, or PBMCs came the material, which was cDNA or gDNA.

Germline-derived CDR1 and CDR2 are MNHEY and SVGAGI. The ends were cut back, 2 bases at V and 2 bases at J, with 7 bases in the middle. This CDR3 contains 14 residues. The assay was immunoSEQ multiplex PCR, and TCRdb's table has in-frame clones only and misses some. Here the sample spans some 70,000 clones, 75% to 95% being singletons. V usage is TRBV6-5 and J usage is TRBJ1-5; perhaps TRBD1 as D (5 bases). This clonotype was obtained from a human donor with active COVID-19. The donor label of this sample is uncertain. The source material was peripheral blood. CDR3 in amino acids: CASSYGRGNQPQHF. In nucleotides, the CDR3 is TGTGCCAGCAGTTACGGCAGGGGCAATCAGCCCCAGCATTTT.